The rows below give T cell receptor beta chains drawn from one sample of a study of T cells in Graves' hyperthyroidism and ophthalmopathy. From the multiplex PCR reads, TCRdb called clonotypes with MiXCR, one entry per CDR3 protein. This sample has about 290,000 distinct CDR3 sequences, with approximately 17% found just once. The sequenced material came from blood. The receptors derive from a woman aged 55-70 years with Graves' ophthalmopathy. Both conserved end residues are trimmed from each CDR3.

v_call | cdr3_aa
TRBV13 | ASSLGSGTGNSPLH
TRBV5-1 | ASSLAARTGSYNEQF
TRBV6-9 | ASSYYGTVGGELF
TRBV7-3 | ASSLSRDNTGELF
TRBV5-1 | ASSPNFANTEAF
TRBV6-1 | ASSTGDYYGNTIY
TRBV11-2 | ASSLNFERESDTQY
TRBV2 | ASSQGRTATEAF
TRBV7-3 | ASSPRLAGYNEQF
TRBV6-1 | ASSEFTGGNTEAF
TRBV5-6 | ASSLGGGRGNQPQH
TRBV20-1 | SASPIVVNIQY
TRBV5-6 | ASSLWTGEQF
TRBV7-9 | ASSLTETEAF
TRBV14 | ASSQRWSGNSPLH
TRBV20-1 | SARVAGPDTQY
TRBV3-1 | ASSQAFPRRDEQY
TRBV7-2 | ASSRRGQGSYEQY
TRBV4-1 | ASSLQEGLDTEAF
TRBV11-2 | ASSLGQESYEQY
TRBV28 | ASSSRTVYQPQH
TRBV20-1 | SAAGSGNQPQH
TRBV27 | ASSLSFPYEQY
TRBV2 | ASTSSVGGQPQH
TRBV2 | ASISREWSNEKLF
TRBV18 | ASSPVGLGTGELF
TRBV9 | ASSDGQGAAEKLF
TRBV6-4 | ASSDPGAENEQF
TRBV19 | ASSILTEAF
TRBV7-2 | ASRQGTEGPDTQY
TRBV5-6 | ASSSLGQSFSNQPQH
TRBV7-2 | ASSSQRTVQETQY
TRBV2 | ASSEKGGPYEQY
TRBV11-2 | ASSLEGTSAEAF
TRBV9 | ASSVSSGGMGYGYT
TRBV20-1 | SARFGWNEQF
TRBV10-3 | AISPLVPVNTEAF
TRBV12-3/TRBV12-4 | ASSPSGTQY
TRBV5-5 | ASSTVSNQPQH
TRBV3-2 | ASSQDQAGGLGTDTQY
TRBV4-3 | ASSQMGQGEETQY
TRBV12-5 | ASGFPQGRSYEQY
TRBV29-1 | SGDSTDTQY
TRBV20-1 | SATQGAASYEQY
TRBV6-2/TRBV6-3 | ASREIDTQY
TRBV24-1 | ATSESSPVSGYEQY
TRBV11-2 | ASSRKRGYNEQF
TRBV7-9 | ASSGQAGAVHGYT
TRBV5-1 | ASSPTPPSYEQY
TRBV20-1 | SARDETSGGYEQY